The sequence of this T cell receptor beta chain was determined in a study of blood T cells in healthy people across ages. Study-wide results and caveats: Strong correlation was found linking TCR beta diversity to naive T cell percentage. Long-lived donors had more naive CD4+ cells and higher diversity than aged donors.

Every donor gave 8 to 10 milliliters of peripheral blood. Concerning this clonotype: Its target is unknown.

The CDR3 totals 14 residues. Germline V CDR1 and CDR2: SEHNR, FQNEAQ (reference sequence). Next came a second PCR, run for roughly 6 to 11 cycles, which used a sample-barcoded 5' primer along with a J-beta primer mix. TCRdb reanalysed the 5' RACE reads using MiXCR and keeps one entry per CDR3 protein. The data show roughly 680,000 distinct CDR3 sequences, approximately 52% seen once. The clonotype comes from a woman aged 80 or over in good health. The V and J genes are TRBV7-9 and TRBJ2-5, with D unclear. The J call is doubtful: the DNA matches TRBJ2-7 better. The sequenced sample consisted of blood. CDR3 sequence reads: CASSLAGMNNEQYF. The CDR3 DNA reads TGTGCCAGCAGCTTAGCGGGGATGAATAACGAGCAGTACTTC.